A single sample gave rise to the 11 T cell receptor beta chains below, sequenced in a study of cytomegalovirus exposure and HLA in healthy donors. Primers included in the PCR were 60 Vbeta and 13 Jbeta primers. The method was immunoSEQ multiplex PCR; TCRdb's version includes in-frame clones alone and lacks a portion of them. The profile shows over 200,000 clones, about 80% of them singletons. Sequencing was performed on PBMCs. Receptor source: a male donor in good health and CMV-seronegative.

This clone was recorded a few times. The chain joins TRBV27 to TRBJ2-3; D perhaps matches TRBD1 (6 bases). The CDR3 extends over 16 amino acids. The germline V and J ends were trimmed by 2 bases and 0 bases, with 12 bases remaining between them. Germline CDR1 MNHEY, CDR2 SMNVEV (reference sequence). The CDR3 region has the DNA TGTGCCAGCAGTTTACTGGGGGCCTCGAGCACAGATACGCAGTATTTT. It encodes CASSLLGASSTDTQYF.

The chain has TRBV5-1 and TRBJ2-1, with a weak D call TRBD1 (6 bases). The ends were cut back, 3 bases at V and 5 bases at J, with 12 bases in the middle. This CDR3 comprises 14 residues. Germline V lookup: CDR1 SGHRS, CDR2 YFSETQ. The CDR3 reads CASSSDRPNNEQFF. The CDR3 coding sequence is TGCGCCAGCAGCTCCGACAGGCCGAACAATGAGCAGTTCTTC.

V and J are TRBV13 and TRBJ1-4, with D perhaps TRBD1 (6 bases). Germline-derived CDR1 and CDR2 are PRHDT and FYEKMQ (reference sequence). This CDR3 region has 16 residues. Trimming removed 3 bases at V and 10 bases at J, with 21 bases between. The CDR3 DNA is TGTGCCAGCAGCTTCCGACAGGAGTTAAACCGGGGAAAACTGTTTTTT. It codes for CASSFRQELNRGKLFF. The complete variable domain, with remaining parts taken from reference TRBV13 and TRBJ1-4, reads AAGVIQSPRHLIKEKRETATLKCYPIPRHDTVYWYQQGPGQDPQFLISFYEKMQSDKGSIPDRFSAQQFSDYHSELNMSSLELGDSALYFCASSFRQELNRGKLFFGSGTQLSVL.

CDR3: CASSLGTGQNGETQYF. CDR3 sequence (DNA): TGTGCCAGCAGCTTAGGGACAGGGCAAAATGGGGAGACCCAGTACTTC. The J gene is TRBJ2-5, the V gene TRBV7-9, with TRBD1 matching 8 bases. The CDR3 loop spans 16 amino acids. V trimming: 1 base; J trimming: 5 bases; junction bases outside the gene matches: 9. Germline V gene data show CDR1 as SEHNR and CDR2 as FQNEAQ (reference sequence).

This clone was counted only a few times. The gene calls are TRBV30 and TRBJ2-7; D ambiguous. With 0 bases removed from V and 4 bases from J, the gap between germline ends came to 13 bases. CDR1 is GTSNPN and CDR2 is SVGIG in the germline V gene (reference sequence). CDR3 size: 14 residues. In DNA form, the CDR3 reads TGTGCCTGGAGTGTACACACTGACAAGTACGAGCAGTACTTC. Protein product: CAWSVHTDKYEQYF.

The rearrangement joins TRBV25-1 to TRBJ2-7, with D perhaps matching TRBD2 (6 bases). The CDR3 is made up of 13 amino acids. V was pared by 5 bases and J by 4 bases, with 12 bases between. CDR1 MGHDK and CDR2 SYGVNS come from the germline V gene. The CDR3 here is CASSKGLGYEQYF. CDR3 nucleotides: TGTGCCAGCAGTAAGGGACTGGGATACGAGCAGTACTTC.

The chain links TRBV18 to TRBJ2-7; D possibly corresponds to TRBD2 (6 bases). The CDR3 sequence is 15 residues long. Germline V gene data show CDR1 as KGHSH and CDR2 as LQKENI. V gave up 5 bases and J gave up 0 bases, with 14 bases separating them. In nucleotides, the CDR3 is TGTGCCAGCTCAGCAAGACTAGAGAGCTCCTACGAGCAGTACTTC. This encodes CASSARLESSYEQYF.

V is TRBV5-1 and J is TRBJ1-1, with D perhaps matching TRBD1 (6 bases). V lost 2 bases, J lost 2 bases, and 13 bases lay in between. CDR1 is SGHRS and CDR2 is YFSETQ in the germline V gene. This CDR3 is 15 amino acids long. Written as DNA, the CDR3 is TGCGCCAGCAGCTTTACAGGGCCGGCAAACACTGAAGCTTTCTTT. Encoded protein: CASSFTGPANTEAFF.

The CDR3 reads CASSQEGVRWTRELFF. The CDR3 bases are TGTGCCAGCAGCCAAGAAGGGGTCCGGTGGACCAGGGAGCTGTTTTTT. The chain is built from TRBV4-2 and TRBJ2-2; TRBD1 might be the D (5 bases). Trimming removed 0 bases from V and 9 bases from J, with 17 bases in between. The CDR3 has 16 residues. Germline assignment: CDR1 LGHNA and CDR2 YNFKEQ.

This rearrangement joins TRBV28 to TRBJ2-2, with TRBD2 matching 8 bases. Germline CDR1 is MDHEN and CDR2 is SYDVKM. After removal of 4 bases from V and 1 base from J, the junction contained 8 bases not matched to a gene. The CDR3 is 17 amino acids. CDR3 loop: CASSWSAGGLNTGELFF. The CDR3 DNA is TGTGCCAGCAGTTGGTCGGCGGGGGGCCTGAACACCGGGGAGCTGTTTTTT.

The chain carries TRBV14 and TRBJ1-5; D gene uncertain. V gave up 1 base and J gave up 2 bases, with 3 bases separating them. The germline gives CDR1 SGHDN, CDR2 FVKESK. This CDR3 is 13 amino acids long. The CDR3 here is CASSQVGNQPQHF. CDR3 sequence (DNA): TGTGCCAGCAGCCAAGTCGGCAATCAGCCCCAGCATTTT.